This TCR beta chain appears in the sequencing data of a study of T cell changes during pregnancy in multiple sclerosis. The CDR3 extends over 14 amino acids. The germline V gene has CDR1 MGHRA and CDR2 YSYEKL. V was clipped by 3 bases and J by 4 bases, with 12 bases between them. The data were produced by immunoSEQ multiplex PCR, yet TCRdb's version contains in-frame clones alone and is incomplete. The sample has around 63,000 clones; about 90% are singletons. This TCR was recovered from a female donor with multiple sclerosis, enrolled in a pregnancy study. Sequencing used peripheral blood, obtained after pregnancy. V gene TRBV4-1 combines with J gene TRBJ1-2; possible D gene TRBD1, 6 bases. The chain's CDR3 is CASSQGGASYGYTF. The CDR3 DNA reads as TGCGCCAGCAGCCAGGGGGGGGCTAGCTATGGCTACACCTTC.